This T cell receptor beta chain was identified in a study of T cells in Graves' hyperthyroidism and ophthalmopathy. From RNA transcripts, TCR beta CDR3 regions were amplified. First-round RT-PCR targeting the TCR CDR3 was performed with the HTBI primer set. TCRdb fed the multiplex PCR reads into MiXCR, producing one record per CDR3 protein. This table has roughly 510,000 distinct CDR3 sequences, roughly 45% appearing once. Germline-derived CDR1 and CDR2 are SGHRS and YFSETQ. V lost 3 bases to trimming and J lost 7 bases, with 13 bases between them. The CDR3 covers 13 residues. The gene calls are TRBV5-1 and TRBJ1-2; TRBD1 is a possible D gene (6 bases). The receptor comes from an adult woman with Graves' disease, either hyperthyroidism or ophthalmopathy (not recorded which). The sample comprised peripheral blood or thyroid tissue (not recorded which). The DNA of the CDR3 is TGCGCCAGCAGCTCAGAAACAGGGACTGGCTACACCTTC. Its translation: CASSSETGTGYTF.